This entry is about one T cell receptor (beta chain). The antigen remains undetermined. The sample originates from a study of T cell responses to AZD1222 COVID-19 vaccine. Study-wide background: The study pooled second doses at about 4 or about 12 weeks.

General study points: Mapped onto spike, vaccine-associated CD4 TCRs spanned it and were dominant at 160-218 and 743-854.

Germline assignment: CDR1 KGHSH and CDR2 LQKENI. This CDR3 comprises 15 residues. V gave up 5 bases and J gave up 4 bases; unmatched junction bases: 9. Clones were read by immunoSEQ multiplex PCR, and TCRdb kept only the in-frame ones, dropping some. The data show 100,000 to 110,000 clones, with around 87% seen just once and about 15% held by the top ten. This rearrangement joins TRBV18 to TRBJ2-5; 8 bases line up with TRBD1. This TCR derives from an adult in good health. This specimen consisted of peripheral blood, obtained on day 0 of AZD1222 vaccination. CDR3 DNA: TGTGCCAGCTCAGATGGACAGGGAAGCGGAGAGACCCAGTACTTC. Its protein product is CASSDGQGSGETQYF.